These 15 T cell receptor beta chains came from one sample sequenced in a study of PD-L1 blockade in urothelial cancer. Time point meaning: peripheral blood 6 weeks after treatment start. Clones were read by immunoSEQ multiplex PCR, and TCRdb kept only the in-frame ones, dropping some. The table has more than 60,000 clones, about nine tenths seen once. The source material was PBMCs, sampled around atezolizumab (anti-PD-L1) treatment. The source is a man in his fifties or sixties with urothelial cancer.

The chain uses TRBV27 and TRBJ2-1, with 9 bases identical to TRBD2. V lost 6 bases, J lost 8 bases, and 14 bases stayed unmatched. The CDR3 spans 16 residues. From germline, CDR1 is MNHEY and CDR2 SMNVEV (reference sequence). The CDR3 here is CASRPLAGALLDEQFF. CDR3 in DNA: TGTGCCAGCAGACCGTTAGCGGGAGCCCTTCTGGATGAGCAGTTCTTC.

This clone appeared a single time. The genes are TRBV15 and TRBJ2-7; 7 bases are a match to TRBD2. The CDR3 has 17 residues. Germline V gene data show CDR1 as LNHNV and CDR2 as YYDKDF (reference sequence). Unmatched junction bases numbered 10, after V lost 0 bases and J lost 2 bases. CDR3 in DNA: TGTGCCACCAGCAGAGATTTGGCAGCGGGATTAACCTACGAGCAGTACTTC. The encoded protein is CATSRDLAAGLTYEQYF.

This clone was detected only once. As DNA, the CDR3 is TGTGCCAGCAGCCAAGATCGTACTGAAGCTTTCTTT. The encoded protein is CASSQDRTEAFF. The chain carries TRBV4-2 and TRBJ1-1; D not resolved. This CDR3 comprises 12 residues. The V gene lost 0 bases and the J gene lost 5 bases, with 4 bases spanning the gap. Germline V gene data show CDR1 as LGHNA and CDR2 as YNFKEQ.

V usage is TRBV20-1 and J usage is TRBJ2-7; D uncertain. The V end lost 3 bases, the J end lost 5 bases, and 8 bases lay between the germline ends. The CDR3 is made up of 11 amino acids. CDR1 DFQATT and CDR2 SNEGSKA come from the germline V gene (reference sequence). The CDR3 DNA sequence: TGCAGTGCTAGTCGGGTTAACGAGCAGTACTTC. As protein: CSASRVNEQYF.

This chain joins TRBV7-6 and TRBJ1-3; TRBD1 matches 9 bases. V shed 6 bases, J shed 2 bases, and the junction held 5 bases outside the gene matches. There are 15 residues in the CDR3. Germline lookup yields CDR1 SGHVS and CDR2 FNYEAQ. This CDR3 is CASRGGQGTGNTIYF. CDR3 nucleotides: TGTGCCAGCAGGGGGGGACAGGGCACTGGAAACACCATATATTTT.

The V call is TRBV7-9, the J call TRBJ1-2; a weak D match, TRBD1 (6 bases). CDR1 and CDR2 from the germline V gene are SEHNR and FQNEAQ (reference sequence). This CDR3 spans 14 amino acids. The V end was cut by 1 base, the J end by 6 bases, with 12 bases between. CDR3 DNA: TGTGCCAGCAGCTTAGGCCTACAGGGACATGGCTACACCTTC. Amino acid sequence: CASSLGLQGHGYTF.

V usage is TRBV29-1 and J usage is TRBJ2-7, with 8 bases lining up with TRBD1. Germline V gene lookup returns CDR1 SQVTM and CDR2 ANQGSEA. The CDR3 spans 16 residues. J was trimmed by 3 bases and V by 5 bases; bases with no gene match: 15. The CDR3, as DNA: TGCAGCGTTAGCGGTACCCCGGGACAGGTGGACTACGAGCAGTACTTC. This gives the protein CSVSGTPGQVDYEQYF.

The CDR3 sequence: CASSVGHLGLAQTGELFF. The CDR3 nucleotides read TGTGCCAGCAGCGTAGGACACCTGGGACTAGCGCAAACCGGGGAGCTGTTTTTT. The chain carries TRBV9 and TRBJ2-2; TRBD2 matches at 10 bases. The ends lost 0 bases at V and 5 bases at J; junction bases unmatched: 10. Germline V gives CDR1 SGDLS, CDR2 YYNGEE. The CDR3 is 18 residues long.

This clone was seen just once. V is TRBV15 and J is TRBJ2-3; 8 nucleotides agree with TRBD1. Germline CDR1 reads LNHNV; CDR2 reads YYDKDF (reference sequence). J gave up 10 bases and V 0 bases, and 0 bases lay outside the gene matches. This CDR3 has 12 residues. CDR3 protein: CATSREDRAQYF. The CDR3 region has the DNA TGTGCCACCAGCAGAGAGGACAGGGCGCAGTATTTT.

The chain is built from TRBV23-1 and TRBJ1-5; D unclear. TRBV23-1 counts as an open reading frame of uncertain function. V shed 0 bases and J shed 6 bases, with 12 bases lying between them. The CDR3 sequence is 15 residues long. The CDR3 DNA is TGCGCCAGCAGTCAATCAGCAGGAGGGAGTCAGCCCCAGCATTTT. This translates into CASSQSAGGSQPQHF.

The chain uses TRBV5-1 and TRBJ2-7; 7 bases map to TRBD2. This CDR3 is built from 16 residues. V lost 0 bases, J lost 0 bases, and 6 bases stayed unmatched. The germline V gene has CDR1 SGHRS and CDR2 YFSETQ. The CDR3 DNA is TGCGCCAGCAGCTTGGCCGGGGGGACGGGCTCCTACGAGCAGTACTTC. Amino acid sequence: CASSLAGGTGSYEQYF.

This clone was seen only a few times. The chain is built from TRBV7-3 and TRBJ1-2, with a tentative D call TRBD1 (5 bases). Germline-derived CDR1 and CDR2 are SGHTA and FQGTGA. V lost 5 bases to trimming and J lost 8 bases, with 15 bases between them. This CDR3 has 13 residues. CDR3 residues: CASSLDSLGGYTF. Here the CDR3 DNA reads TGTGCCAGCAGCCTAGACAGTTTGGGCGGCTACACCTTC. The full variable domain, rest sourced from reference TRBV7-3 and TRBJ1-2, is GAGVSQTPSNKVTEKGKYVELRCDPISGHTALYWYRQSLGQGPEFLIYFQGTGAADDSGLPNDRFFAVRPEGSVSTLKIQRTERGDSAVYLCASSLDSLGGYTFGSGTRLTVV.

V usage is TRBV30 and J usage is TRBJ2-7; 11 bases are a match to TRBD2. In germline, CDR1 is GTSNPN, CDR2 SVGIG (reference sequence). Trimming at V came to 4 bases and at J to 4 bases, leaving 9 bases not matched to a gene. The CDR3 loop spans 15 amino acids. CDR3 bases: TGTGCCTGGACACTAGCGGGGGACCTACCATACGAGCAGTACTTC. Translated: CAWTLAGDLPYEQYF.

The genes are TRBV6-5 and TRBJ2-7; 7 bases line up with TRBD1. The CDR3 is 16 amino acids. Germline V gene data show CDR1 as MNHEY and CDR2 as SVGAGI. The V and J ends lost 2 bases and 4 bases, in that order; junction bases with no gene match: 11. The CDR3 DNA follows: TGTGCCAGCAGTTACACAGATACGGGACAGTCATACGAGCAGTACTTC. Its protein product is CASSYTDTGQSYEQYF.

This clone appeared a single time. This rearrangement joins TRBV30 to TRBJ1-5, with TRBD1 identical over 8 bases. This CDR3 has 15 residues. The J segment lost 0 bases and the V segment lost 3 bases, leaving 4 bases of the junction unmatched. Germline V CDR1 and CDR2: GTSNPN, SVGIG (reference sequence). The CDR3 DNA follows: TGTGCCTGGAGACGGACAGGGTATAGCAATCAGCCCCAGCATTTT. Amino acids: CAWRRTGYSNQPQHF.